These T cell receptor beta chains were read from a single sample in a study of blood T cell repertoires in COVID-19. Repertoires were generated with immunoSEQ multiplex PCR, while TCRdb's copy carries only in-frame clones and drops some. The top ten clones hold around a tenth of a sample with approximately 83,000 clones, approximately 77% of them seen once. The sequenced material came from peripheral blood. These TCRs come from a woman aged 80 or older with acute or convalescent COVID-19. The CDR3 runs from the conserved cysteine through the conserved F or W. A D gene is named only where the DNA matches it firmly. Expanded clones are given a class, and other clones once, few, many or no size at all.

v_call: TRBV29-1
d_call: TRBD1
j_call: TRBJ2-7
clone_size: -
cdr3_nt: TGCAGCGTTGGGACAGGGTACTACGAGCAGTACTTC
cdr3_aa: CSVGTGYYEQYF

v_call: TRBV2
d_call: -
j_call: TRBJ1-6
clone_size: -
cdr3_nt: TGTGCCAGCAGGGAACAGGTCATTCAGTCACCCCTCCACTTT
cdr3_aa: CASREQVIQSPLHF

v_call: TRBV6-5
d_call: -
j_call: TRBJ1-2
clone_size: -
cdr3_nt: TGTGCCAGCAGTTACACAACAGGTGACTATGGCTACACCTTC
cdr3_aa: CASSYTTGDYGYTF

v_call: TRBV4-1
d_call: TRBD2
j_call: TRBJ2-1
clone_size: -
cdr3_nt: TGCGCCAGCAGCCAAGATAGTCGGAGCGGGGGCCCTTCCTACAATGAGCAGTTCTTC
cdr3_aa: CASSQDSRSGGPSYNEQFF

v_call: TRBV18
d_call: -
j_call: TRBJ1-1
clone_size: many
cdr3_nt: TGTGCCAGCTCATCTTCGGACAGCACTGAAGCTTTCTTT
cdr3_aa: CASSSSDSTEAFF

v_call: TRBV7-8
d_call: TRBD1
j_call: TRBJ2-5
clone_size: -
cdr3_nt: TGTGCCAGCAGCAAGGGGGCTGTCCGGGAGACCCAGTACTTC
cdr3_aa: CASSKGAVRETQYF

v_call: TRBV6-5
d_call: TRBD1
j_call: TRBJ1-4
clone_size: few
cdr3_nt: TGTGCCAGCAGTTACCAAGGGGGCTTGGGTGAAAAACTGTTTTTT
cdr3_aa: CASSYQGGLGEKLFF

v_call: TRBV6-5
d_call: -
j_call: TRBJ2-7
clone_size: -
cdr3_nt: TGTGCCAGCAGGGATTTTGACTCGTCCTACGAGCAGTACTTC
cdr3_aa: CASRDFDSSYEQYF

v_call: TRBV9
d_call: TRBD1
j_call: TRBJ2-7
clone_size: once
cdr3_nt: TGTGCCAGCAGCGTTTCCGGGACAGGGAAGTCCTACGAGCAGTACTTC
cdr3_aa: CASSVSGTGKSYEQYF

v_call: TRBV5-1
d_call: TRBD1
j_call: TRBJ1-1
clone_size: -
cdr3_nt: TGCGCCAGCAGCAGGGGACCCAAAGGGACAGGTTTCGAGACTGAAGCTTTCTTT
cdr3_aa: CASSRGPKGTGFETEAFF

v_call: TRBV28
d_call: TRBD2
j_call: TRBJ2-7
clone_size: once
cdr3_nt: TGTGCCAGCAGTTTGAGCGGGGGGGCCTACGAGCAGTACTTC
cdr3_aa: CASSLSGGAYEQYF

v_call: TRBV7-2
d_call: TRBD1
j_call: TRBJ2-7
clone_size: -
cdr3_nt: TGTGCCAGCAGCTTTTCCGGGACAGGGGCCGACGAGCAGTACTTC
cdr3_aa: CASSFSGTGADEQYF

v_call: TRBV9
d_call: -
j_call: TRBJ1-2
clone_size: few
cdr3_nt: TGTGCCAGCAGGCAGGGCCTGCAAGGCTATGGCTACACCTTC
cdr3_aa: CASRQGLQGYGYTF

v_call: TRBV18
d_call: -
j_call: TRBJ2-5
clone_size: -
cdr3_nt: TGTGCCAGCTCATCAATGACAGAAGAGACCCAGTACTTC
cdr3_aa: CASSSMTEETQYF

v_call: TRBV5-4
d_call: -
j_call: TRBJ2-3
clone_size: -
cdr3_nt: TGTGCCAGCAGCTCAGCCCCGGGATCCCGCACAGATACGCAGTATTTT
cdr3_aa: CASSSAPGSRTDTQYF

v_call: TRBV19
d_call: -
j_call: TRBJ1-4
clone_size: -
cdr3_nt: TGTGCCAGTAGTAAGGGGCAGACAACTAATGAAAAACTGTTTTTT
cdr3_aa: CASSKGQTTNEKLFF

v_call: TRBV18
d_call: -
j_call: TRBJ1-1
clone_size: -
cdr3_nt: TGTGCCAGCTCATCTCCGCTGCAGGGCCCCACTGAAGCTTTCTTT
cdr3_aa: CASSSPLQGPTEAFF

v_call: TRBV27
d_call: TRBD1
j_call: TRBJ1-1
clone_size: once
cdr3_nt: TGTGCCAGCAGTCAGGGAGGGAGTATCGGGACAGGGGTTGAAGCTTTCTTT
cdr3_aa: CASSQGGSIGTGVEAFF

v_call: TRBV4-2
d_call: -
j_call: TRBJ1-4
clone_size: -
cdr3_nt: TGTGCCAGCAGCCAAGGGGGCGGCAGCTATGGCAAACTGTTTTTT
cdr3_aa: CASSQGGGSYGKLFF

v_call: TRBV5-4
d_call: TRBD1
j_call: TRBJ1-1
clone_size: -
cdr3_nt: TGTGCCAGCAGCCTGACAGGGTTGGGCACTGAAGCTTTCTTT
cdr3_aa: CASSLTGLGTEAFF

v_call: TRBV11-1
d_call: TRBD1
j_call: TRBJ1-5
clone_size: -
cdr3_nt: TGTGCCAGCAGCCCTGACAGGGATCAGCCCCAGCATTTT
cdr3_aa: CASSPDRDQPQHF

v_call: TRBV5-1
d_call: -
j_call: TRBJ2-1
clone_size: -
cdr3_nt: TGCGCCAGCAGCCTGGGCTTCGGCGGGAAGAATGAGCAGTTCTTC
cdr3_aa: CASSLGFGGKNEQFF

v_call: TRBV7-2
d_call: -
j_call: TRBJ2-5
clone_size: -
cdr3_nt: TGTGCCAGCAGCTTACGTGCCGGGAAACAAGAGACCCAGTACTTC
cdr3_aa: CASSLRAGKQETQYF

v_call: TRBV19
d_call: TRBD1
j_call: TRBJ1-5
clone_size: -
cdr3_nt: TGTGCCAGTAGTATATCAGGGGGTAGCAATCAGCCCCAGCATTTT
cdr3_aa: CASSISGGSNQPQHF

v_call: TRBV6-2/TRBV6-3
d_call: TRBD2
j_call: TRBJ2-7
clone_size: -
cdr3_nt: TGTGCCAGCAGTGCCATCCCGGGACTAGCGGAGCAGTACTTC
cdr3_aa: CASSAIPGLAEQYF

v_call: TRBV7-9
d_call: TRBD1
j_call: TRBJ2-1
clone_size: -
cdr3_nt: TGTGCCAGCAGCACCGGGACAGGGGGCTCCTACAATGAGCAGTTCTTC
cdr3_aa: CASSTGTGGSYNEQFF

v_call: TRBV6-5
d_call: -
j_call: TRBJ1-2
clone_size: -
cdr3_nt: TGTGCCAGCAGTTACACTACTAACTATGGCTACACCTTC
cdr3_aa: CASSYTTNYGYTF